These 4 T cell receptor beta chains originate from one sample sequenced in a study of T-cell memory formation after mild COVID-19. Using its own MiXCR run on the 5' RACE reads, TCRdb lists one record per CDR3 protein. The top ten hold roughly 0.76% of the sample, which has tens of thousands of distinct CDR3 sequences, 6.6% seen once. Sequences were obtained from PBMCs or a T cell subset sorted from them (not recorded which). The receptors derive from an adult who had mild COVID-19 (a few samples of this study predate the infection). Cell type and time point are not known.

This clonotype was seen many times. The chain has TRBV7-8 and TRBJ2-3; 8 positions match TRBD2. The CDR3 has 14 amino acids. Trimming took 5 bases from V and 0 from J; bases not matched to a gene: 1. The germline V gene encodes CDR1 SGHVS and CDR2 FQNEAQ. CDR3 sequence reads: CASSRGRSTDTQYF. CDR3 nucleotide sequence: TGTGCCAGCAGCCGCGGGAGGAGCACAGATACGCAGTATTTT.

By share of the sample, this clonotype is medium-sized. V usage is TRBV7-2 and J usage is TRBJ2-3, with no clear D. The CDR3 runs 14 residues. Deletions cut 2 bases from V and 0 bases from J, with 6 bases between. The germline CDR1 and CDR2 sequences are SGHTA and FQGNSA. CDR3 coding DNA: TGTGCCAGCAGCTTATTTCGGAGCACAGATACGCAGTATTTT. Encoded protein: CASSLFRSTDTQYF. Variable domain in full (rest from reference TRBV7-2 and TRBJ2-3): GAGVSQSPSNKVTEKGKDVELRCDPISGHTALYWYRQSLGQGLEFLIYFQGNSAPDKSGLPSDRFSAERTGGSVSTLTIQRTQQEDSAVYLCASSLFRSTDTQYFGPGTRLTVL.

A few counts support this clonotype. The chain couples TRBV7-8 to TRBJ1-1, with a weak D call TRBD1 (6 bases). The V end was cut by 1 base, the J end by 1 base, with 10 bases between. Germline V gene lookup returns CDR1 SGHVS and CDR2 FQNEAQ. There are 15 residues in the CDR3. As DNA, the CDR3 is TGTGCCAGCAGCTTAGTTGTCAGGGGGAACACTGAAGCTTTCTTT. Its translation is CASSLVVRGNTEAFF.

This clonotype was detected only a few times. The CDR3 DNA follows: TGTGCCAGCAGCCCGACGGGGACTAGCGGGAGTGCCGGGGAGCTGTTTTTT. Translation gives CASSPTGTSGSAGELFF. The chain uses TRBV3-1 and TRBJ2-2; the match to TRBD2 covers 14 bases. From germline, CDR1 is LGHDT and CDR2 YNNKEL (reference sequence). J was trimmed by 6 bases and V by 4 bases; bases with no gene match: 7. The CDR3 contains 17 residues.